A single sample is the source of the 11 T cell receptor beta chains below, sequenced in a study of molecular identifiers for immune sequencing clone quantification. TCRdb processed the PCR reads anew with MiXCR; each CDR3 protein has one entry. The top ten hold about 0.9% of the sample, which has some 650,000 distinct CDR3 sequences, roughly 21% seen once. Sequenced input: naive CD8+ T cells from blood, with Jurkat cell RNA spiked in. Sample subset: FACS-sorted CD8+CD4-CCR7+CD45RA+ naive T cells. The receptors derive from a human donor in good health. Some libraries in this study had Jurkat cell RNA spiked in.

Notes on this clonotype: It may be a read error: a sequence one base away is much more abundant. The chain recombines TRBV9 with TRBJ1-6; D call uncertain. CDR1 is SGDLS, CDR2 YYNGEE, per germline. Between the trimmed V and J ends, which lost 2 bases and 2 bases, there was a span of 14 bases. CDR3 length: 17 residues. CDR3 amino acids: CASSVDRTAPYNSPLHF. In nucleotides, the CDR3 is TGTGCCAGCAGCGTGGACCGAACCGCCCCCTATAATTCACCCCTCCACTTT.

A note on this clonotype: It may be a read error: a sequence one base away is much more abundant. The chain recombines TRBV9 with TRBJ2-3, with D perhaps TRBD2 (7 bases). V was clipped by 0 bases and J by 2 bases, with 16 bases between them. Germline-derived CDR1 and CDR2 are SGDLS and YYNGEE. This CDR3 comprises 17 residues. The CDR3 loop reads CASSVGGAGAHTDTQYF. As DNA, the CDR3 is TGTGCCAGCAGCGTAGGGGGGGCGGGGGCCCACACAGATACGCAGTATTTT.

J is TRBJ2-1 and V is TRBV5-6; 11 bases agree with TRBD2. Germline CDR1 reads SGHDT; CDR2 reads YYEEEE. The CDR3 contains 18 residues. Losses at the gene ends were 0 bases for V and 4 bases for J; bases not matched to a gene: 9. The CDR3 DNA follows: TGTGCCAGCAGCTTGGCCGAGGGACTAGCGGCCAAATACAATGAGCAGTTCTTC. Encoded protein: CASSLAEGLAAKYNEQFF.

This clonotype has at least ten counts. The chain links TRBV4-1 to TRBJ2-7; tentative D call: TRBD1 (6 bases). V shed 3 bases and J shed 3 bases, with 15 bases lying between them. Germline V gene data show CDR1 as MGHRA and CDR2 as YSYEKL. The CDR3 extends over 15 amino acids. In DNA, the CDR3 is TGCGCCAGCAGCCAGAGGACAGAAACTTACTACGAGCAGTACTTC. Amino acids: CASSQRTETYYEQYF.

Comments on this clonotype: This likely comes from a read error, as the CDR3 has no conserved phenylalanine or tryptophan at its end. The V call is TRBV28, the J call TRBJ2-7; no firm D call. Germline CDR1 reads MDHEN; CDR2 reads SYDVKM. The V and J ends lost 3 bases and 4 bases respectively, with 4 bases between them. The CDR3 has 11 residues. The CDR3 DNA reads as TGTGCCAGCAGTTTTAGTTACGAGCAGTACTGC. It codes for CASSFSYEQYC.

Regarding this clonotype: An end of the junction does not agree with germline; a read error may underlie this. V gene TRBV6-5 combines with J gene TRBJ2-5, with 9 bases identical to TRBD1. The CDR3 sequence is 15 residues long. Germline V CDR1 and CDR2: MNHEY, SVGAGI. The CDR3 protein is CASGYSGQGGETQYF. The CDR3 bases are TGTGCCAGCGGTTACTCGGGACAGGGAGGAGAGACCCAGTACTTC.

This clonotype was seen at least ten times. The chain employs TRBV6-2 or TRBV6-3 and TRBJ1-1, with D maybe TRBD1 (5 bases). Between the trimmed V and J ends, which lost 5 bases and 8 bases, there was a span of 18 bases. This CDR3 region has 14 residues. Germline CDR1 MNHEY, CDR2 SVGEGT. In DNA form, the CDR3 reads TGTGCCAGCAGTCTCCCCCCCGGGGCAGGCGAAGCTTTCTTT. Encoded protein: CASSLPPGAGEAFF.

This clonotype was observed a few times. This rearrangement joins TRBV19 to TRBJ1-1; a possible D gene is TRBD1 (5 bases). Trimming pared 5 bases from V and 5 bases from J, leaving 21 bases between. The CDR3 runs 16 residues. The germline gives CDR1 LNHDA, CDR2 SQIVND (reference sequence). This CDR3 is CASSLSPGPTRTEAFF. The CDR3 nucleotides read TGTGCCAGTAGTCTCTCCCCGGGACCCACCAGGACTGAAGCTTTCTTT.

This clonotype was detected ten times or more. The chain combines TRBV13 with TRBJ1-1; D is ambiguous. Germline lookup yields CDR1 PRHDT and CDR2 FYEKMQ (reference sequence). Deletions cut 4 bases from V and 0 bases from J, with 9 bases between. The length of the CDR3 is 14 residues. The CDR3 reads CASSSAELNTEAFF. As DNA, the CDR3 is TGTGCCAGCAGCTCGGCGGAGCTGAACACTGAAGCTTTCTTT.

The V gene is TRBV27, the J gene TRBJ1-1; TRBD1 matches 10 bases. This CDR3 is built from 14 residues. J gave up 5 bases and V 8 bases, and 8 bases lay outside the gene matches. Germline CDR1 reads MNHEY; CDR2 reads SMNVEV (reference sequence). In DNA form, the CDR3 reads TGTGCCAGCGGGCGAGGGGACAGGGGAACTGAAGCTTTCTTT. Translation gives CASGRGDRGTEAFF.

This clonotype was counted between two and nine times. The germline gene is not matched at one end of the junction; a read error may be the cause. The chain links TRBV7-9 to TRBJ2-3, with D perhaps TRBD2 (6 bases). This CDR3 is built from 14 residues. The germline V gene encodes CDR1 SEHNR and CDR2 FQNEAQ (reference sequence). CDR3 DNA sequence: TGTGCCAGCAGATTAGGAGGGGAGACAGATACGCAGTATTTT. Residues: CASRLGGETDTQYF.